A single sample gave rise to the 11 T cell receptor beta chains below, sequenced in a study of blood T cell repertoires in COVID-19. Data came from immunoSEQ multiplex PCR; TCRdb stores just in-frame clones and leaves some out. The sample has approximately 240,000 clones, 83% seen once. The sequencing input was peripheral blood. Receptors originate from a woman aged 25-40 years with COVID-19, enrolled during active disease.

V and J are TRBV29-1 and TRBJ2-1; 10 bases fit TRBD2. The V gene's germline CDR1 is SQVTM and CDR2 ANQGSEA. The CDR3 sequence is 14 residues long. J was trimmed by 9 bases and V by 3 bases; bases with no gene match: 8. Written as DNA, the CDR3 is TGCAGCGTTGATGAGAGCGGGAGGGCCCTTGAGCAGTTCTTC. It encodes CSVDESGRALEQFF.

This chain uses TRBV14 with TRBJ2-1, with TRBD2 identical over 9 bases. J was trimmed by 15 bases and V by 4 bases; bases with no gene match: 10. Germline V lookup: CDR1 SGHDN, CDR2 FVKESK. The CDR3 has 13 residues. CDR3 in DNA: TGTGCCAGCAGCCTCAACAGCGGGGGGCCTGGGTTCTTC. Its protein product is CASSLNSGGPGFF.

The CDR3 DNA reads TGTGCCAGCAGCTTAAATCAGGTCTCTGGGGCCAACGTCCTGACTTTC. Translating gives CASSLNQVSGANVLTF. The chain combines TRBV7-3 with TRBJ2-6, with D unresolved. CDR3 size: 16 residues. Per the germline V gene, CDR1 is SGHTA and CDR2 is FQGTGA. Between the trimmed V and J ends, which lost 1 base and 0 bases, there was a span of 7 bases.

CDR3 loop: CASSLGTGQETQYF. The CDR3 DNA sequence: TGCGCCAGCAGCTTGGGGACAGGGCAAGAGACCCAGTACTTC. The J gene is TRBJ2-5, the V gene TRBV5-1; 8 nucleotides align to TRBD1. CDR1 is SGHRS and CDR2 is YFSETQ in the germline V gene. V dropped 0 bases and J dropped 2; count of bases not matched to a gene: 0. This CDR3 region has 14 residues.

The chain is built from TRBV2 and TRBJ2-3, with 9 nucleotides matching TRBD1. The CDR3 length is 15 residues. The germline V gene encodes CDR1 SNHLY and CDR2 FYNNEI. Losses at the gene ends were 6 bases for V and 3 bases for J; bases not matched to a gene: 7. This CDR3 is CASSVQGAQTDTQYF. The CDR3 DNA sequence: TGTGCCAGCAGCGTACAGGGGGCGCAGACAGATACGCAGTATTTT.

This clone was detected once. This CDR3 is also generated by other DNA sequences in the sample. The chain carries TRBV6-2 or TRBV6-3 and TRBJ1-2; a weak D match, TRBD1 (6 bases). The CDR3 has 13 residues. Per germline, CDR1 MNHEY and CDR2 SVGEGT. Trimming left V 6 bases short and J 2 bases short, with 10 bases between. The CDR3 loop reads CASSPTGNYGYTF. The CDR3 DNA sequence: TGTGCCAGCAGCCCTACAGGGAACTATGGCTACACCTTC.

This chain connects TRBV12-3 or TRBV12-4 to TRBJ1-1, with D uncertain. CDR3 length equals 12 residues. V lost 3 bases, J lost 11 bases, and 13 bases lay in between. The CDR3 loop is CASSFGRQRAFF. The CDR3 DNA is TGTGCCAGCAGTTTCGGCCGGCAGCGGGCTTTCTTT.

This clone was picked up one time. The CDR3 here is CASSQETSGETQYF. DNA for the CDR3: TGCGCCAGCAGCCAAGAAACCTCGGGGGAGACCCAGTACTTC. The chain combines TRBV4-3 with TRBJ2-5; D may be TRBD2 (5 bases). V was cut by 0 bases and J by 5 bases, with 10 bases left in between. The germline CDR1 and CDR2 sequences are LGHNA and YSLEER. The length of the CDR3 is 14 residues.

The chain combines TRBV2 with TRBJ1-4; D not resolved. Trimming took 2 bases from V and 7 from J, leaving 8 bases between them. From germline, CDR1 is SNHLY and CDR2 FYNNEI. The CDR3 runs to 13 residues. CDR3 nucleotides: TGTGCCAGCAGTGAATTTCCCCGTGAAAAACTGTTTTTT. Its translation is CASSEFPREKLFF.

The chain employs TRBV11-2 and TRBJ2-3; tentatively, D is TRBD2 (6 bases). This CDR3 is built from 14 residues. Germline loops: CDR1 SGHAT, CDR2 FQNNGV. V lost 8 bases and J lost 1, with 13 bases in between. CDR3 protein: CASGNRGGTDTQYF. The CDR3 coding sequence is TGTGCCAGCGGTAACCGCGGGGGCACAGATACGCAGTATTTT.

The chain recombines TRBV6-2 or TRBV6-3 with TRBJ2-7; D possibly corresponds to TRBD2 (5 bases). V shed 2 bases and J shed 2 bases, with 7 bases lying between them. This CDR3 contains 13 residues. CDR1 MNHEY and CDR2 SVGEGT come from the germline V gene. CDR3 sequence: CASSYQLAYEQYF. The CDR3 DNA reads as TGTGCCAGCAGTTACCAACTAGCCTACGAGCAGTACTTC.